One sample yielded the 14 T cell receptor beta chains listed below, sequenced in a study of blood T cell repertoires in COVID-19 (dated by TCRdb to about 2020). The method was the immunoSEQ multiplex PCR assay. The source is immuneACCESS, and TCRdb retained only in-frame sequences with V and J called. Part of the clones is not carried over; for the studies checked, unresolved V genes explain less than half of this, and the remainder is unexplained. This sample holds over 45,000 clones; roughly 90% were observed only once. Roughly 8.4% of the sample goes to the ten largest clones. The sample was peripheral blood. These receptors were obtained from a man aged 55 to 70 with active COVID-19.

This chain uses TRBV5-8 with TRBJ1-1; 7 nucleotides line up with TRBD1. Germline values: CDR1 SGHTS, CDR2 YDEGEE. The CDR3 consists of 14 residues. V shed 5 bases and J 1 base; nucleotides not matched to a gene: 5. Here the CDR3 DNA reads TGTGCCAGCAGACGACAGGGCTCGAACACTGAAGCTTTCTTT. Its translation: CASRRQGSNTEAFF.

This clone was counted between two and nine times. V gene TRBV18 combines with J gene TRBJ2-6, with D possibly matching TRBD2 (5 bases). The germline CDR1 and CDR2 sequences are KGHSH and LQKENI. Trimming shortened V by 2 bases and J by 2 bases, and 10 bases separated the two germline ends. The CDR3 runs 16 residues. The CDR3 is CASSPSIGAGANVLTF. CDR3 in DNA: TGTGCCAGCTCACCATCGATCGGGGCTGGGGCCAACGTCCTGACTTTC.

V is TRBV4-1 and J is TRBJ2-2; no definite D call. The V end was cut by 0 bases, the J end by 3 bases, with 8 bases between. The length of the CDR3 is 15 residues. Germline loops: CDR1 MGHRA, CDR2 YSYEKL. CDR3 bases: TGCGCCAGCAGCCAAGAGAATCGGTACACCGGGGAGCTGTTTTTT. It translates to CASSQENRYTGELFF.

The DNA for the CDR3 is TGTGCCAGCAGTCTCCCCGGGACAGGATACGAGCAGTACTTC. Protein: CASSLPGTGYEQYF. V and J are TRBV27 and TRBJ2-7, with TRBD1 matching 8 bases. There are 14 residues in the CDR3. The trim removed 5 bases at V and 4 bases at J, leaving 7 bases unmatched. Germline-derived CDR1 and CDR2 are MNHEY and SMNVEV (reference sequence).

The chain employs TRBV29-1 and TRBJ2-1; 7 nucleotides match TRBD1. V shed 6 bases, J shed 0 bases, and the junction held 8 bases outside the gene matches. This CDR3 comprises 15 residues. Germline CDR1 SQVTM, CDR2 ANQGSEA. This CDR3 is CSVVGQEVSYNEQFF. The CDR3 DNA reads TGCAGCGTGGTAGGACAGGAGGTCTCCTACAATGAGCAGTTCTTC.

This chain links TRBV5-1 with TRBJ2-5; 11 nucleotides line up with TRBD2. Germline CDR1 and CDR2: SGHRS and YFSETQ. This CDR3 has 17 amino acids. The trim removed 1 base at V and 4 bases at J, leaving 9 bases unmatched. The CDR3 loop reads CASSLTIAGGPGETQYF. In DNA form, the CDR3 reads TGCGCCAGCAGCTTGACTATAGCGGGAGGGCCAGGAGAGACCCAGTACTTC.

The rearrangement links TRBV24-1 to TRBJ2-2, with D maybe TRBD2 (6 bases). CDR1 and CDR2 from the germline V gene are KGHDR and SFDVKD. The ends were cut back, 4 bases at V and 5 bases at J, with 10 bases in the middle. The CDR3 consists of 14 residues. The CDR3 DNA reads TGTGCCACCAGTGAAGCCGGACTAACCGGGGAGCTGTTTTTT. It yields the protein CATSEAGLTGELFF.

The chain recombines TRBV7-8 with TRBJ2-3; maybe TRBD2 (6 bases). Germline V gives CDR1 SGHVS, CDR2 FQNEAQ. The CDR3 runs 20 residues. Trimming shortened V by 5 bases and J by 4 bases, and 31 bases separated the two germline ends. In DNA, the CDR3 is TGTGCCAGCAGCCCCCCGTTGGGGTTCGGGGGAGTGATGGTGTCAGATACGCAGTATTTT. This codes for CASSPPLGFGGVMVSDTQYF.

The chain uses TRBV6-5 and TRBJ1-2, with a weak D call TRBD1 (6 bases). The length of the CDR3 is 13 residues. CDR1 is MNHEY, CDR2 SVGAGI, per germline. V was trimmed by 10 bases and J by 0 bases, leaving 12 bases between them. CDR3 loop: CATQGGTNYGYTF. CDR3 sequence (DNA): TGTGCCACTCAAGGGGGAACTAACTATGGCTACACCTTC.

This clone was counted only a few times. The chain couples TRBV3-1 (or the pseudogene TRBV3-2) to TRBJ1-3; no reliable D call. The CDR3 is made up of 15 amino acids. V was shortened by 1 base and J by 0 bases, with 7 bases between the two germline ends. The germline CDR1 and CDR2 sequences are LGHDT and YNNKEL (reference sequence). This CDR3 reads CASSQGRHSGNTIYF. The CDR3 coding sequence is TGTGCCAGCAGCCAAGGGAGGCACTCTGGAAACACCATATATTTT.

As to this clone: The same CDR3 is also encoded by other DNA sequences in this sample. The J gene is TRBJ2-7, the V gene TRBV9; D unclear. Germline CDR1 reads SGDLS; CDR2 reads YYNGEE. The V gene lost 0 bases and the J gene lost 0 bases, with 4 bases spanning the gap. The CDR3 sequence is 13 residues long. DNA for the CDR3: TGTGCCAGCAGCGTAGGGAGCTCCTACGAGCAGTACTTC. It codes for CASSVGSSYEQYF. The full variable domain, with the rest looked up from reference TRBV9 and TRBJ2-7, is DSGVTQTPKHLITATGQRVTLRCSPRSGDLSVYWYQQSLDQGLQFLIQYYNGEERAKGNILERFSAQQFPDLHSELNLSSLELGDSALYFCASSVGSSYEQYFGPGTRLTVT.

The chain carries TRBV29-1 and TRBJ1-1; 9 nucleotides agree with TRBD1. There are 15 residues in the CDR3. Germline assignment: CDR1 SQVTM and CDR2 ANQGSEA. The V and J ends lost 6 bases and 6 bases, in that order; junction bases with no gene match: 14. The chain's CDR3 is CSVAGTGNGSAEAFF. In DNA, the CDR3 is TGCAGCGTAGCCGGGACAGGGAATGGAAGTGCTGAAGCTTTCTTT.

This clone turned up a few times. V gene TRBV5-1 combines with J gene TRBJ1-5; D is uncertain. In germline, CDR1 is SGHRS, CDR2 YFSETQ. The CDR3 loop spans 17 amino acids. Trimming removed 5 bases at V and 2 bases at J, with 20 bases between. CDR3 loop: CASRAGGELGGNQPQHF. The CDR3 DNA follows: TGCGCCAGCAGGGCTGGCGGAGAATTGGGAGGCAATCAGCCCCAGCATTTT.

This rearrangement joins TRBV27 to TRBJ2-5, with TRBD2 identical over 11 bases. With 2 bases clipped from V and 4 bases from J, the junction kept 15 bases outside the gene matches. Germline CDR1 MNHEY, CDR2 SMNVEV (reference sequence). The CDR3 is 19 amino acids. The CDR3 region is CASSLLGVTSGTGGETQYF. CDR3 bases: TGTGCCAGCAGTTTACTGGGGGTGACTAGCGGGACAGGAGGAGAGACCCAGTACTTC.